This T cell receptor beta chain was documented in a study of control samples from healthy donors and cancer patients. Assay used: immunoSEQ multiplex PCR; TCRdb lists only in-frame clones, some missing. The table has some 150,000 clones, less than 95% seen once. Trimming shortened V by 0 bases and J by 3 bases, and 6 bases separated the two germline ends. CDR3 length: 14 amino acids. Germline CDR1 is SGHTA and CDR2 is FQGNSA. The rearrangement uses TRBV7-2 and TRBJ1-3; D not resolved. Sequencing was performed on PBMCs. This clonotype originated in a man aged 55 to 69 with colorectal cancer. CDR3 nucleotides: TGTGCCAGCAGCTTAGCCCAGGTTGGAAACACCATATATTTT. This gives the protein CASSLAQVGNTIYF.